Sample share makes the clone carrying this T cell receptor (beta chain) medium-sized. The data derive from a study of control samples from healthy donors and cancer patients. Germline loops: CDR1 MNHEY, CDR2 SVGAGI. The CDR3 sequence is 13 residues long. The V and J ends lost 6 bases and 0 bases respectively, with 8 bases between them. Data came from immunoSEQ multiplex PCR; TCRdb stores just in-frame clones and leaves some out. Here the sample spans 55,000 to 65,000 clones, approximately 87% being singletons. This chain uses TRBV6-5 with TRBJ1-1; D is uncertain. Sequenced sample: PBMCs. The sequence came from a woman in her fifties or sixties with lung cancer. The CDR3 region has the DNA TGTGCCAGCAGCGGGCGGATGAACACTGAAGCTTTCTTT. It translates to CASSGRMNTEAFF.